These 15 T cell receptor beta chains came from one sample sequenced in a study of cytomegalovirus exposure and HLA in healthy donors (dated by TCRdb to between 2016 and 2019). The library was prepared using the immunoSEQ multiplex PCR assay. The multiplex PCR relied on a mix of 60 forward primers for TCR Vbeta segments and 13 reverse primers for TCR Jbeta segments. Not all clones reach the TCRdb copy of this immuneACCESS table, which keeps in-frame sequences only. Checked studies attribute under half of the gap to unresolved V genes and leave the rest unexplained. The sample's own table lists approximately 170,000 clones. The ten largest make up 0.7% to 0.8% of the sample. The source material was PBMCs. These receptors came from a young woman in good health and CMV-seropositive.

The rearrangement links TRBV9 to TRBJ2-1; 10 nucleotides line up with TRBD1. The CDR3 sequence is 15 residues long. The V gene end was trimmed by 3 bases and the J gene end by 1 base; junction bases not matched to a gene: 1. CDR1 is SGDLS and CDR2 is YYNGEE in the germline V gene. This CDR3 is CASSEGQGSYNEQFF. Here the CDR3 DNA reads TGTGCCAGCAGCGAGGGACAGGGGTCCTACAATGAGCAGTTCTTC.

In the case of this clone: This specimen includes other DNA sequences encoding the same CDR3. V gene TRBV27 combines with J gene TRBJ2-7; 11 nucleotides align to TRBD2. The CDR3 has 14 residues. Trimming at V came to 3 bases and at J to 3 bases, leaving 1 base not matched to a gene. Germline V lookup: CDR1 MNHEY, CDR2 SMNVEV (reference sequence). This CDR3 is CASSLTSGIYEQYF. CDR3 nucleotide sequence: TGTGCCAGCAGTTTGACTAGCGGGATCTACGAGCAGTACTTC.

V is TRBV5-1 and J is TRBJ1-2, with D perhaps matching TRBD1 (5 bases). The V end was cut by 0 bases, the J end by 0 bases, with 12 bases between. The CDR3 sequence is 16 residues long. CDR1 is SGHRS and CDR2 is YFSETQ in the germline V gene. CDR3 nucleotides: TGCGCCAGCAGCTTGGCCGGGGGGGATTCTAACTATGGCTACACCTTC. This codes for CASSLAGGDSNYGYTF. The full variable domain, rest sourced from reference TRBV5-1 and TRBJ1-2, is KAGVTQTPRYLIKTRGQQVTLSCSPISGHRSVSWYQQTPGQGLQFLFEYFSETQRNKGNFPGRFSGRQFSNSRSEMNVSTLELGDSALYLCASSLAGGDSNYGYTFGSGTRLTVV.

The rearrangement links TRBV10-3 to TRBJ1-5, with 9 bases aligning to TRBD1. CDR3 length: 13 residues. The V gene end was trimmed by 10 bases and the J gene end by 5 bases; junction bases not matched to a gene: 6. Germline lookup yields CDR1 ENHRY and CDR2 SYGVKD. The CDR3 sequence: CATRDRDYQPQHF. CDR3 sequence (DNA): TGTGCCACCCGGGACAGGGACTATCAGCCCCAGCATTTT.

The rearrangement uses TRBV5-8 and TRBJ2-7; TRBD2 matches at 8 bases. This CDR3 has 15 residues. CDR1 and CDR2 (germline): SGHTS, YDEGEE. V lost 6 bases, J lost 7 bases, and 15 bases stayed unmatched. This chain's CDR3 is CASTPTPGGFWEQYF. The CDR3 coding sequence is TGTGCCAGCACCCCTACACCGGGAGGGTTTTGGGAGCAGTACTTC.

The chain combines TRBV9 with TRBJ2-1; the match to TRBD2 covers 11 bases. The CDR3 contains 15 residues. Germline V gene lookup returns CDR1 SGDLS and CDR2 YYNGEE. V was clipped by 3 bases and J by 10 bases; unmatched bases: 9. CDR3 region: CASSGMGLAAQEQFF. DNA for the CDR3: TGTGCCAGCAGCGGAATGGGACTAGCGGCACAAGAGCAGTTCTTC.

The genes are TRBV30 and TRBJ1-5; TRBD1 aligns across 9 bases. Germline trimming cut 2 bases from V and 1 base from J; bases unmatched to any gene: 3. This CDR3 region has 15 residues. Germline values: CDR1 GTSNPN, CDR2 SVGIG (reference sequence). The CDR3 DNA follows: TGTGCCTGGAGTCCCACAGGGGGCAGCAATCAGCCCCAGCATTTT. This gives the protein CAWSPTGGSNQPQHF.

J is TRBJ2-1 and V is TRBV6-1, with 10 bases lining up with TRBD2. J lost 3 bases, V lost 3 bases, and 5 bases had no gene match. Germline CDR1 reads MNHNS; CDR2 reads SASEGT. The CDR3 sequence is 16 residues long. CDR3: CASSDSSGRFYNEQFF. DNA of the CDR3: TGTGCCAGCAGTGATTCTAGCGGGAGATTCTACAATGAGCAGTTCTTC.

Here the CDR3 DNA reads TGTGCCAGCAGTTACCGGGACTCGCTCTCCTACGAGCAGTACTTC. Protein product: CASSYRDSLSYEQYF. The chain combines TRBV5-4 with TRBJ2-7, with a tentative D call TRBD2 (6 bases). CDR1 is SGHNT and CDR2 is YYREEE in the germline V gene (reference sequence). The CDR3 has 15 amino acids. Trimming stripped 5 bases from V and 0 bases from J, with 15 bases between. Full variable domain (remainder filled in from reference TRBV5-4 and TRBJ2-7): ETGVTQSPTHLIKTRGQQVTLRCSSQSGHNTVSWYQQALGQGPQFIFQYYREEENGRGNFPPRFSGLQFPNYSSELNVNALELDDSALYLCASSYRDSLSYEQYFGPGTRLTVT.

In the case of this clone: A junction end diverges from the germline sequence, so it may reflect a read error. The genes are TRBV28 and TRBJ1-1; D is uncertain. CDR3 length: 12 residues. Germline lookup yields CDR1 MDHEN and CDR2 SYDVKM. In nucleotides, the CDR3 is TGTGCCAGCAGCCCCCCCGCGACTGGAGCTTTCTTT. Translating it yields CASSPPATGAFF.

On this clone: Relative to the germline gene, one junction end is altered; a read error may explain this. CDR3 protein: CAGSGRQGRENEQYF. The CDR3 DNA is TGTGCCGGCAGTGGACGACAGGGGAGGGAGAATGAGCAGTACTTC. The V gene is TRBV27, the J gene TRBJ2-7, with a tentative D call TRBD1 (8 bases). CDR1 and CDR2 from the germline V gene are MNHEY and SMNVEV (reference sequence). This CDR3 contains 15 residues.

The chain employs TRBV29-1 and TRBJ2-1, with 12 bases aligning to TRBD2. The CDR3 totals 15 residues. Per the germline V gene, CDR1 is SQVTM and CDR2 is ANQGSEA. J was trimmed by 9 bases and V by 2 bases; bases with no gene match: 8. This CDR3 reads CSVERLAGVQGEQFF. In nucleotides, the CDR3 is TGCAGCGTTGAACGACTAGCGGGAGTACAGGGTGAGCAGTTCTTC.

As to this clone: At one of its ends the junction is not consistent with the germline gene, which may arise from a read error. The gene calls are TRBV30 and TRBJ1-5, with 11 bases matching TRBD1. Germline lookup yields CDR1 GTSNPN and CDR2 SVGIG (reference sequence). There are 14 residues in the CDR3. CDR3 nucleotide sequence: TGTACCTGGAGTAAGGGACAGGGGGTCCAGCCCCAGCATTTT. It yields the protein CTWSKGQGVQPQHF.

A remark on this clone: This specimen includes other DNA sequences encoding the same CDR3. The chain has TRBV18 and TRBJ2-3; the D is unclear. Trimming shortened V by 1 base and J by 5 bases, and 4 bases separated the two germline ends. CDR3 length equals 12 residues. CDR1 is KGHSH, CDR2 LQKENI, per germline. CDR3 DNA sequence: TGTGCCAGCTCACCACGAGGAGATACGCAGTATTTT. Its protein product is CASSPRGDTQYF. The complete variable domain, with remaining parts taken from reference TRBV18 and TRBJ2-3, reads NAGVMQNPRHLVRRRGQEARLRCSPMKGHSHVYWYRQLPEEGLKFMVYLQKENIIDESGMPKERFSAEFPKEGPSILRIQQVVRGDSAAYFCASSPRGDTQYFGPGTRLTVL.

The V and J genes are TRBV5-1 and TRBJ2-5; TRBD1 might be the D (5 bases). The CDR3 runs 13 residues. Trimming left V 5 bases short and J 4 bases short, with 12 bases between. CDR1 is SGHRS and CDR2 is YFSETQ in the germline V gene. The CDR3 DNA follows: TGCGCCAGCAGTTTCCAAGGGGTAGAGACCCAGTACTTC. This translates into CASSFQGVETQYF.